This TCR beta chain was retrieved from a study of T cells in placental villitis. Broader study findings: Compared with controls at around 0.0056, villitis of unknown etiology placentae showed median clonality roughly 0.052. CMV-specific clones were more frequent in CMV cases than villitis of unknown etiology. Expanded clones in villitis of unknown etiology were largely private to each placenta. This bulk method cannot assign sequences to subsets or to mother or fetus.

Sequencing used immunoSEQ v4. Libraries were prepared by immunoSEQ multiplex PCR; TCRdb keeps only in-frame clonotypes and omits some of them. The sample lists 1,300 to 1,500 clones, just over 75% seen once, with 13% in the top ten. Around 10 placentae met Amsterdam Criteria for high-grade villitis of unknown etiology. Of note for this clone: Its antigen is not identified.

This clonotype was obtained from a human patient with villitis of unknown etiology; the placental T cells may come from both mother and fetus. Sequencing used placental tissue containing maternal and fetal cells.

The DNA for the CDR3 is TGTGCCAGCAGCTTAAGGACTGTCAGGGAGACCCAGTACTTC. This translates into CASSLRTVRETQYF. The chain uses TRBV13 and TRBJ2-5; possible D gene TRBD2, 5 bases. Germline values: CDR1 PRHDT, CDR2 FYEKMQ (reference sequence). With 2 bases removed from V and 5 bases from J, the gap between germline ends came to 12 bases. The CDR3 contains 14 residues.